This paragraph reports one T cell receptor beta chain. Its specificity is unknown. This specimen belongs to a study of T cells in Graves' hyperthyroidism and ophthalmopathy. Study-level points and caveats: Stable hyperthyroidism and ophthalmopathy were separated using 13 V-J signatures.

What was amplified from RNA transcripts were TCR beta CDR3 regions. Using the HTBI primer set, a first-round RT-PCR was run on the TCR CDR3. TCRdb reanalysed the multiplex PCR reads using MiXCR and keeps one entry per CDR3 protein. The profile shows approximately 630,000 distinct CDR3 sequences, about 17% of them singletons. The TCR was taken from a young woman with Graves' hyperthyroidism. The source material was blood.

Written as DNA, the CDR3 is TGTGCCAGCAGCCAAGTAGGTTCTAGCGGGAGTTTTGAGCAGTTCTTC. This codes for CASSQVGSSGSFEQFF. V gene TRBV4-2 combines with J gene TRBJ2-1; TRBD2 agrees at 10 bases. This CDR3 comprises 16 residues. Germline CDR1 is LGHNA and CDR2 is YNFKEQ. After removal of 1 base from V and 9 bases from J, the junction contained 9 bases not matched to a gene.